A selection of T cell receptor beta chains follows, all from one sample in a study of shared clonotypes between healthy human individuals. Profiling relied on immunoSEQ multiplex PCR, and the TCRdb table lists in-frame clones only, not all of them. The data show under 850,000 clones, with around 70% seen just once and over 1.5% held by the top ten. Source material: memory CD4+ T cells sorted from blood. Receptors originate from a woman in her twenties or thirties in good health. The CDR3 runs from the conserved cysteine through the conserved F or W. The D gene is left open where the match is weak. Expanded clones get a size class; other rows say once, few or many, or leave the size out.

CDR3nt	CDR3aa	abundance	d_gene	v_gene	j_gene
TGTGCCAGCTCGGCCGGGACAGGGGGCCTCGATGGGTATGGCTACACCTTC	CASSAGTGGLDGYGYTF	few	TRBD1	TRBV18	TRBJ1-2
TGTGCCAGCAGCTACCAGGGGGGATCGGCCGAGCAGTACTTC	CASSYQGGSAEQYF	NA	NA	TRBV11-2	TRBJ2-7
TGTGCCACCAGCGCCCAGTTAGGCAGAGCTAATGAAAAACTGTTTTTT	CATSAQLGRANEKLFF	NA	NA	TRBV15	TRBJ1-4
TGTGCCAGCAGTCCCAGGACAGGAGGATATGAAAAACTGTTTTTT	CASSPRTGGYEKLFF	NA	TRBD1	TRBV28	TRBJ1-4
TGTGCCAGCAACGGCAGGGCCTCTGGGGCCAACGTCCTGACTTTC	CASNGRASGANVLTF	few	NA	TRBV2	TRBJ2-6
TGTGCCAGCAGCCAAGATGGGGGGGCTAGTTGGGTTCGAACAGGAAACACCATATATTTT	CASSQDGGASWVRTGNTIYF	few	NA	TRBV4-2	TRBJ1-3
TGTGCCAGTAGCCTTGACCTCCGATATGGCTACACCTTC	CASSLDLRYGYTF	few	NA	TRBV19	TRBJ1-2
TGTGCCAGCAGTCCGGGACAGGGGACAGATACGCAGTATTTT	CASSPGQGTDTQYF	few	TRBD1	TRBV27	TRBJ2-3
TGTGCCAGCAGTGATGAAGGCGTTACTAATGAAAAACTGTTTTTT	CASSDEGVTNEKLFF	NA	NA	TRBV25-1	TRBJ1-4
TGTGCCAGCAGCCAACGGTCCTACGCTGAAGCTTTCTTT	CASSQRSYAEAFF	few	NA	TRBV6-6	TRBJ1-1
TGTGCCATCAGTGCCACGAACACTGAAGCTTTCTTT	CAISATNTEAFF	many	NA	TRBV10-3	TRBJ1-1
TGTGCCAGCTCACCAAACAGGGGGGGATCCTACGAGCAGTACTTC	CASSPNRGGSYEQYF	few	NA	TRBV18	TRBJ2-7
TGTGCCAGCAGCTTGTGGTCTAGCGGGATAAGGACCGGGGAGCTGTTTTTT	CASSLWSSGIRTGELFF	NA	TRBD2	TRBV5-6	TRBJ2-2
TGTGCCAGTAACAGGGAACGGGGCACTGAAGCTTTCTTT	CASNRERGTEAFF	NA	NA	TRBV6-1	TRBJ1-1
TGTGCCAGCAGCCTGGGACAGGAAAACACTGAAGCTTTCTTT	CASSLGQENTEAFF	NA	TRBD1	TRBV28	TRBJ1-1
TGCGCCAGCAGAATGAATCTGGGGTCTTCGGGGGACATTCAGTACTTC	CASRMNLGSSGDIQYF	NA	NA	TRBV5-1	TRBJ2-4
TGTGCCAGCAGCTTACCGGGCACGGGTACGCAGTATTTT	CASSLPGTGTQYF	NA	NA	TRBV7-9	TRBJ2-3
TGCAGCGTTGAAGAAATGGGCCTCGATTACAATGAGCAGTTCTTC	CSVEEMGLDYNEQFF	NA	NA	TRBV29-1	TRBJ2-1
TGTGCCAGCAGCTTAAGCGGGCCGTCCTCCTACAATGAGCAGTTCTTC	CASSLSGPSSYNEQFF	NA	NA	TRBV7-2	TRBJ2-1
TGTGCCAGCAGCCCACAGCTTCAAAGCTCCTACGAGCAGTACTTC	CASSPQLQSSYEQYF	NA	NA	TRBV11-2	TRBJ2-7
TGTGCCAGTAGAGGGACCGCTTTGTCCCAGCATTTT	CASRGTALSQHF	NA	NA	TRBV19	TRBJ1-5